This TCR beta chain was observed in a study of blood T cell repertoires in COVID-19. Measured with immunoSEQ multiplex PCR; TCRdb has only the in-frame clones, and not every one. In the table there are about 210,000 clones, about four fifths of which are singletons. J was trimmed by 1 base and V by 5 bases; bases with no gene match: 5. The CDR3 sequence is 14 residues long. Looked up from germline, CDR1 is LNHDA and CDR2 is SQIVND (reference sequence). The receptor comes from a woman in her 40s with active or convalescent COVID-19. Sequencing was performed on peripheral blood. The gene calls are TRBV19 and TRBJ2-7; TRBD1 aligns across 7 bases. CDR3 sequence: CASSPPDRSYEQYF. The CDR3 DNA follows: TGTGCCAGTAGTCCCCCGGACAGGTCCTACGAGCAGTACTTC.